This T cell receptor beta chain was retrieved from a study of blood T cell repertoires in COVID-19. Study summary: Sites in the United States, Italy and Spain provided acute and convalescent COVID-19 samples.

V shed 2 bases, J shed 0 bases, and the junction held 7 bases outside the gene matches. The germline CDR1 and CDR2 sequences are MDHEN and SYDVKM. CDR3 length equals 18 residues. Libraries were prepared by immunoSEQ multiplex PCR; TCRdb keeps only in-frame clonotypes and omits some of them. In the table there are approximately 140,000 clones, 80% to 90% of which are singletons. The source material was peripheral blood. This chain links TRBV28 with TRBJ1-5; 10 bases fit TRBD1. The TCR sequence derives from an elderly man with acute or convalescent COVID-19. The CDR3 region is CASSLPRDRGFSNQPQHF. The CDR3, as DNA: TGTGCCAGCAGTTTACCCCGGGACAGGGGATTTAGCAATCAGCCCCAGCATTTT.